This paragraph reports one TCR beta chain. This CDR3 spans 16 amino acids. The V and J ends lost 4 bases and 5 bases, in that order; junction bases with no gene match: 11. Through a sample-barcoded 5' primer and a J-beta primer mix, a second PCR was run for about 7 to 12 cycles. Each cDNA molecule carried a tag from a template-switch adaptor that contained 12 random nucleotides. Each CDR3 protein gets one entry after TCRdb re-called the 5' RACE reads with MiXCR. The table lists some 1,000,000 distinct CDR3 sequences, around 25% of them singletons. The sample originates from a study of blood T cells in healthy people across ages. This sample also appeared in a second study, on T cells of mothers and their children. As that study records: It was related mother-child pairs that showed slightly higher overlap than unrelated pairs, without reaching significance.

The TCR was taken from a girl aged 2-10 years in good health. The sequencing sample was made of blood. The rearrangement uses TRBV12-3 or TRBV12-4 and TRBJ2-5, with 9 bases aligning to TRBD1. In DNA, the CDR3 is TGTGCCAGCAGTTCCGGGACAGGGTTTTCTGAGGAGACCCAGTACTTC. Translation gives CASSSGTGFSEETQYF.